This T cell receptor (beta chain) was recorded in a study of early stage breast cancer tumors. Study details: Average read coverage per sample was approximately 9.1-fold.

Germline CDR1 MNHEY, CDR2 SMNVEV (reference sequence). With 3 bases clipped from V and 5 bases from J, the junction kept 4 bases outside the gene matches. This CDR3 has 14 residues. Each sample had two DNA replicates, roughly 0.5 ug blood or 1.5 ug tissue. The repertoire was sequenced with immunoSEQ multiplex PCR; TCRdb's copy has only in-frame clones and lacks some. The sample has fewer than 80,000 clones, approximately 80% seen once. V gene TRBV27 combines with J gene TRBJ1-5; 7 bases are a match to TRBD1. Sequencing was carried out using blood. This TCR derives from a person aged 35-49 years with breast cancer. Here the CDR3 reads CASSLYRGYQPQHF. Here the CDR3 DNA reads TGTGCCAGCAGTTTGTACAGGGGCTATCAGCCCCAGCATTTT.